This T cell receptor (beta chain) was sequenced during a study of T cell responses to AZD1222 COVID-19 vaccine. Method: immunoSEQ multiplex PCR; TCRdb's copy keeps in-frame clones and lacks some. The sample has 100,000 to 150,000 clones, approximately 88% seen once. This CDR3 contains 15 residues. Germline V CDR1 and CDR2: SGHRS, YFSETQ. Trimming shortened V by 4 bases and J by 4 bases, and 15 bases separated the two germline ends. The material sequenced was peripheral blood, taken on day 0 of AZD1222 vaccination. The clonotype comes from an adult in good health. The chain couples TRBV5-1 to TRBJ1-5; TRBD1 is a possible D gene (5 bases). The CDR3 region is CASSVTPGGNQPQHF. Written as DNA, the CDR3 is TGCGCCAGCAGCGTGACACCGGGGGGTAATCAGCCCCAGCATTTT.